The rows below give T cell receptor beta chains drawn from one sample of a study of blood T cell repertoires in COVID-19. Data came from immunoSEQ multiplex PCR; TCRdb stores just in-frame clones and leaves some out. The top ten hold approximately 3.5% of the sample, which has 100,000 to 150,000 clones, 85% seen once. Specimen: peripheral blood. Receptors were obtained from a woman of 80 years or more with COVID-19, enrolled during active disease. CDR3s include the opening cysteine and the closing phenylalanine or tryptophan. A D gene is named only where the DNA matches it firmly. Some rows have no size entry. The others give once, few or many, or a class for an expanded clone.

CDR3aa: CASSLTSGSRPQFF; CDR3nt: TGTGCCAGCAGCTTAACTAGCGGGAGTAGGCCGCAGTTCTTC; v_gene: TRBV7-2; abundance: .; j_gene: TRBJ2-1; d_gene: TRBD2
CDR3aa: CASSLVPNTEAFF; CDR3nt: TGTGCCAGCAGTCTAGTCCCGAACACTGAAGCTTTCTTT; v_gene: TRBV7-9; abundance: .; j_gene: TRBJ1-1; d_gene: .
CDR3aa: CASSELGQSYNEQFF; CDR3nt: TGTGCCAGCAGTGAACTGGGCCAGTCCTACAATGAGCAGTTCTTC; v_gene: TRBV6-1; abundance: .; j_gene: TRBJ2-1; d_gene: .
CDR3aa: CASTEGGPSTDTQYF; CDR3nt: TGTGCCAGCACCGAAGGGGGCCCGAGCACAGATACGCAGTATTTT; v_gene: TRBV2; abundance: .; j_gene: TRBJ2-3; d_gene: TRBD1
CDR3aa: CASSPGTKGVTQYF; CDR3nt: TGCGCCAGCAGCCCGGGGACTAAGGGGGTGACCCAGTACTTC; v_gene: TRBV5-1; abundance: .; j_gene: TRBJ2-5; d_gene: .
CDR3aa: CASSLGVLSEKLFF; CDR3nt: TGTGCCAGCAGTCTAGGGGTGTTGAGTGAAAAACTGTTTTTT; v_gene: TRBV6-5; abundance: .; j_gene: TRBJ1-4; d_gene: .
CDR3aa: CASSQDRAGTGANYGYTF; CDR3nt: TGTGCCAGCAGCCAAGATCGAGCCGGGACAGGAGCTAACTATGGCTACACCTTC; v_gene: TRBV3-1/TRBV3-2; abundance: .; j_gene: TRBJ1-2; d_gene: TRBD1
CDR3aa: CASSLAADTQYF; CDR3nt: TGTGCCAGCAGCTTAGCCGCAGATACGCAGTATTTT; v_gene: TRBV11-3; abundance: .; j_gene: TRBJ2-3; d_gene: .
CDR3aa: CASSLAGVGGNEQFF; CDR3nt: TGTGCCAGCAGCTTAGCAGGGGTCGGTGGCAATGAGCAGTTCTTC; v_gene: TRBV7-2; abundance: .; j_gene: TRBJ2-1; d_gene: .
CDR3aa: CASSPVLAGYTGELFF; CDR3nt: TGCGCCAGCAGCCCCGTCTTAGCGGGGTACACCGGGGAGCTGTTTTTT; v_gene: TRBV5-1; abundance: .; j_gene: TRBJ2-2; d_gene: TRBD2
CDR3aa: CASSQDRGGGGELFF; CDR3nt: TGCGCCAGCAGCCAAGACAGGGGTGGTGGCGGGGAGCTGTTTTTT; v_gene: TRBV4-3; abundance: .; j_gene: TRBJ2-2; d_gene: .
CDR3aa: CATRRGGAGNTIYF; CDR3nt: TGTGCCACCCGGAGAGGGGGGGCTGGAAACACCATATATTTT; v_gene: TRBV6-5; abundance: .; j_gene: TRBJ1-3; d_gene: .
CDR3aa: CASSYVSGGIEAFF; CDR3nt: TGTGCCAGCAGTTACGTTTCAGGGGGCATTGAAGCTTTCTTT; v_gene: TRBV6-6; abundance: .; j_gene: TRBJ1-1; d_gene: TRBD1
CDR3aa: CSAEAHDEQFF; CDR3nt: TGCAGTGCTGAAGCCCACGATGAGCAGTTCTTC; v_gene: TRBV20-1; abundance: .; j_gene: TRBJ2-1; d_gene: .
CDR3aa: CASSDRGNGSPLHF; CDR3nt: TGTGCCAGCTCAGACAGGGGTAATGGTTCACCCCTCCACTTT; v_gene: TRBV18; abundance: once; j_gene: TRBJ1-6; d_gene: TRBD1
CDR3aa: CASSPGTEYEKLFF; CDR3nt: TGTGCCAGCAGTCCCGGGACAGAGTATGAAAAACTGTTTTTT; v_gene: TRBV9; abundance: .; j_gene: TRBJ1-4; d_gene: TRBD1
CDR3aa: CASSPRPGDEQFF; CDR3nt: TGCGCCAGCAGCCCCCGTCCGGGGGATGAGCAGTTCTTC; v_gene: TRBV4-3; abundance: many; j_gene: TRBJ2-1; d_gene: .
CDR3aa: CASSHLTGRPEAFF; CDR3nt: TGTGCCAGCAGCCACCTAACAGGCCGGCCTGAAGCTTTCTTT; v_gene: TRBV3-1/TRBV3-2; abundance: .; j_gene: TRBJ1-1; d_gene: .
CDR3aa: CASSQEAGAHTGELFF; CDR3nt: TGCGCCAGCAGCCAAGAGGCGGGAGCACACACCGGGGAGCTGTTTTTT; v_gene: TRBV4-3; abundance: .; j_gene: TRBJ2-2; d_gene: TRBD2
CDR3aa: CASSVQGARTEAFF; CDR3nt: TGTGCCAGCAGTGTACAGGGGGCGCGTACTGAAGCTTTCTTT; v_gene: TRBV6-2/TRBV6-3; abundance: .; j_gene: TRBJ1-1; d_gene: TRBD1
CDR3aa: CASKPGQNQETQYF; CDR3nt: TGTGCCAGTAAACCGGGACAAAACCAAGAGACCCAGTACTTC; v_gene: TRBV19; abundance: .; j_gene: TRBJ2-5; d_gene: .
CDR3aa: CASSHNRELGYTF; CDR3nt: TGTGCCAGCAGTCATAACAGGGAGTTGGGCTACACCTTC; v_gene: TRBV2; abundance: once; j_gene: TRBJ1-2; d_gene: .
CDR3aa: CASSPRQNRGYTF; CDR3nt: TGTGCCAGCAGTCCCAGACAGAATCGAGGCTACACCTTC; v_gene: TRBV12-3/TRBV12-4; abundance: once; j_gene: TRBJ1-2; d_gene: .
CDR3aa: CASSLQGWPYEQYF; CDR3nt: TGCGCCAGCAGCTTGCAGGGTTGGCCCTACGAGCAGTACTTC; v_gene: TRBV5-1; abundance: .; j_gene: TRBJ2-7; d_gene: .
CDR3aa: CSGGGPETQYF; CDR3nt: TGCAGCGGGGGGGGGCCAGAGACCCAGTACTTC; v_gene: TRBV29-1; abundance: once; j_gene: TRBJ2-5; d_gene: .
CDR3aa: CATTPRGDISNTGELFF; CDR3nt: TGTGCCACTACACCCAGAGGGGACATCAGCAACACCGGGGAGCTGTTTTTT; v_gene: TRBV19; abundance: .; j_gene: TRBJ2-2; d_gene: .
CDR3aa: CASSLSEQGTQYF; CDR3nt: TGTGCCAGCAGCTTATCGGAACAGGGAACCCAGTACTTC; v_gene: TRBV7-9; abundance: once; j_gene: TRBJ2-5; d_gene: .
CDR3aa: CASSQVTSGSGANVLTF; CDR3nt: TGCGCCAGCAGCCAAGTGACTAGCGGCTCTGGGGCCAACGTCCTGACTTTC; v_gene: TRBV4-3; abundance: few; j_gene: TRBJ2-6; d_gene: TRBD2
CDR3aa: CASSPAVAWAFF; CDR3nt: TGTGCCAGCAGTCCGGCGGTAGCCTGGGCTTTCTTT; v_gene: TRBV28; abundance: .; j_gene: TRBJ1-1; d_gene: .
CDR3aa: CASSEGTGASYEQYF; CDR3nt: TGCGCCAGCAGCGAGGGGACAGGGGCCTCCTACGAGCAGTACTTC; v_gene: TRBV5-1; abundance: .; j_gene: TRBJ2-7; d_gene: TRBD1
CDR3aa: CASRLEGDSCEKLFF; CDR3nt: TGTGCAAGTCGCTTAGAAGGGGACAGTTGCGAAAAACTGTTTTTT; v_gene: TRBV12-2; abundance: .; j_gene: TRBJ1-4; d_gene: .
CDR3aa: CASSPGLGSSYEQYF; CDR3nt: TGTGCCAGCAGCCCTGGTCTAGGTTCCTCCTACGAGCAGTACTTC; v_gene: TRBV7-3; abundance: .; j_gene: TRBJ2-7; d_gene: .
CDR3aa: CASSPGTVSYEQYF; CDR3nt: TGCGCCAGCAGCCCCGGGACAGTAAGCTACGAGCAGTACTTC; v_gene: TRBV5-1; abundance: .; j_gene: TRBJ2-7; d_gene: TRBD1
CDR3aa: CASSLGDRDNSPLHF; CDR3nt: TGTGCCAGCAGTTTAGGGGACAGAGATAATTCACCCCTCCACTTT; v_gene: TRBV28; abundance: .; j_gene: TRBJ1-6; d_gene: TRBD1
CDR3aa: CATSPRGSQSYGYTF; CDR3nt: TGTGCCACCAGCCCTCGAGGGTCGCAGTCGTATGGCTACACCTTC; v_gene: TRBV15; abundance: once; j_gene: TRBJ1-2; d_gene: .
CDR3aa: CASSLESGLNTEAFF; CDR3nt: TGTGCCAGCAGCTTGGAGTCAGGGCTGAACACTGAAGCTTTCTTT; v_gene: TRBV5-4; abundance: .; j_gene: TRBJ1-1; d_gene: .
CDR3aa: CASSLTGGREQYF; CDR3nt: TGTGCCAGCAGCCTGACAGGGGGCCGGGAGCAGTACTTC; v_gene: TRBV28; abundance: .; j_gene: TRBJ2-7; d_gene: TRBD1
CDR3aa: CASSQSGLAEYEQYF; CDR3nt: TGTGCCAGCAGCCAGAGCGGACTAGCGGAATACGAGCAGTACTTC; v_gene: TRBV4-2; abundance: once; j_gene: TRBJ2-7; d_gene: TRBD2
CDR3aa: CASSLTGRAEAFF; CDR3nt: TGTGCCAGCAGCTTAACAGGCCGGGCTGAAGCTTTCTTT; v_gene: TRBV7-3; abundance: .; j_gene: TRBJ1-1; d_gene: .
CDR3aa: CASSLGVGTGGVPLHF; CDR3nt: TGCGCCAGCAGCTTGGGGGTAGGGACAGGAGGTGTACCCCTCCACTTT; v_gene: TRBV5-1; abundance: .; j_gene: TRBJ1-6; d_gene: TRBD1
CDR3aa: CASSSGTGLWGYTF; CDR3nt: TGCGCCAGCAGCTCTGGGACAGGGCTCTGGGGCTACACCTTC; v_gene: TRBV5-1; abundance: .; j_gene: TRBJ1-2; d_gene: TRBD1
CDR3aa: CASSYSNRADSPLHF; CDR3nt: TGTGCCAGCAGTTACTCGAACAGGGCCGATTCACCCCTCCACTTT; v_gene: TRBV6-5; abundance: .; j_gene: TRBJ1-6; d_gene: .
CDR3aa: CASSFWSGLNTEAFF; CDR3nt: TGTGCCAGCAGTTTTTGGTCTGGCTTGAACACTGAAGCTTTCTTT; v_gene: TRBV28; abundance: .; j_gene: TRBJ1-1; d_gene: .
CDR3aa: CATSDFTGGSETQYF; CDR3nt: TGTGCCACCAGTGATTTTACAGGGGGCAGTGAGACCCAGTACTTC; v_gene: TRBV24-1; abundance: .; j_gene: TRBJ2-5; d_gene: TRBD1
CDR3aa: CATSARGGSEAFF; CDR3nt: TGTGCCACCAGCGCCCGGGGGGGGTCCGAAGCTTTCTTT; v_gene: TRBV15; abundance: .; j_gene: TRBJ1-1; d_gene: .